This T cell receptor beta chain was sequenced during a study of blood T cell repertoires in COVID-19. Background on the study: COVID-19 samples from acute and convalescent phases originated in the United States, Italy and Spain. From T cells, B-cell-depleted T cells, or PBMCs came the material, which was cDNA or gDNA.

Methods used by the authors: Estimates of nucleated cell counts were drawn from the amplification of reference gene primers. Sequenced by immunoSEQ multiplex PCR; TCRdb stores in-frame clones only, minus some. V and J calls and clone size follow that table, whereas D and trimming were derived from the DNA. The repertoire holds about 400,000 clones, with roughly 90% as singletons. This CDR3 spans 14 amino acids. Germline-derived CDR1 and CDR2 are LGHDT and YNNKEL (reference sequence). The V and J ends lost 4 bases and 8 bases respectively, with 14 bases between them. The chain uses TRBV3-1 (or the pseudogene TRBV3-2) and TRBJ1-4; a weak D match, TRBD1 (6 bases). Material: peripheral blood. The receptor was isolated from a woman aged 25 to 39 with active or convalescent COVID-19. The CDR3 region is CASSLGGYGEKLFF. The CDR3 DNA is TGTGCCAGCAGCCTAGGGGGATACGGAGAAAAACTGTTTTTT.